The present T cell receptor beta chain was sequenced within a study of blood T cell repertoires in COVID-19. This clone was detected only a few times. The table came from immunoSEQ multiplex PCR; TCRdb's copy has only in-frame clones and leaves some out. This sample has under 150,000 clones, with around nine tenths found just once. Between the trimmed V and J ends, which lost 1 base and 8 bases, there was a span of 12 bases. This CDR3 is 14 amino acids long. Germline loops: CDR1 SGHRS, CDR2 YFSETQ. The sample taken for sequencing was peripheral blood. The J gene is TRBJ1-4, the V gene TRBV5-1, with D uncertain. The clonotype originates from a human donor with active COVID-19. The donor label of this sample is uncertain. CDR3 DNA sequence: TGCGCCAGCAGCTTGAGAGGGTCTGACGAAAAACTGTTTTTT. Its protein is CASSLRGSDEKLFF.